The 14 T cell receptor beta chains given below trace back to one sample, sequenced in a study of T-cell memory formation after mild COVID-19 (dated by TCRdb to the early 2020s). The library was produced with 5' RACE. Sequencing was performed on an Illumina NovaSeq 6000. TCRdb reran the public reads through fastp at Q25 and MiXCR, keeping productive beta chains. Every entry covers one CDR3 protein and lists the most common genes and DNA from its rows. For this sample the table gives approximately 250,000 distinct CDR3 sequences, of which 15% to 20% were detected only once. The ten largest clonotypes hold about a fifth of the sample. The sequenced sample was PBMCs or a T cell subset sorted from them (not recorded which). The source is a young man who had mild COVID-19 (a few samples of this study predate the infection). The sample titles of this study are shuffled in the database, so cell type and time point are left out; the donor was told from shared clones.

The V and J genes are TRBV6-6 and TRBJ1-5; D gene uncertain. The CDR3 spans 14 residues. CDR1 and CDR2 from the germline V gene are MNHNY and SVGAGI (reference sequence). The V end lost 0 bases, the J end lost 7 bases, and 10 bases lay between the germline ends. This CDR3 is CASSYSTEDQPQHF. In nucleotides, the CDR3 is TGTGCCAGCAGTTACTCGACGGAAGACCAGCCCCAGCATTTT.

This clonotype was seen more than once but under ten times. The genes are TRBV19 and TRBJ1-1; unclear D gene. CDR1 is LNHDA and CDR2 is SQIVND in the germline V gene (reference sequence). V gave up 3 bases and J gave up 1 base, with 6 bases separating them. CDR3 length: 13 amino acids. CDR3 residues: CASSIRWNTEAFF. The CDR3 nucleotides are TGTGCCAGTAGTATTCGGTGGAACACTGAAGCTTTCTTT.

The chain has TRBV15 and TRBJ2-2; D not certain. CDR1 and CDR2 (germline): LNHNV, YYDKDF (reference sequence). Trimming cost V 3 bases and J 1 base, with 6 bases left between them. The CDR3 is made up of 14 amino acids. DNA for the CDR3: TGTGCCACCAGCAGTGCTCAGAACACCGGGGAGCTGTTTTTT. Translation gives CATSSAQNTGELFF. Variable domain in full (rest from reference TRBV15 and TRBJ2-2): DAMVIQNPRYQVTQFGKPVTLSCSQTLNHNVMYWYQQKSSQAPKLLFHYYDKDFNNEADTPDNFQSRRPNTSFCFLDIRSPGLGDTAMYLCATSSAQNTGELFFGEGSRLTVL.

This clonotype was counted only a few times. CDR3 in DNA: TGTGCCAGCACCCAATCCGAGGCCTACCGGTCACCCCTCCACTTT. Its translation: CASTQSEAYRSPLHF. The gene calls are TRBV6-5 and TRBJ1-6; D ambiguous. Deletions cut 7 bases from V and 10 bases from J, with 20 bases between. CDR1 and CDR2 from the germline V gene are MNHEY and SVGAGI. CDR3 size: 15 residues.

This clonotype occurred many times. V gene TRBV12-3 or TRBV12-4 combines with J gene TRBJ2-7, with TRBD1 matching 9 bases. Trimming removed 4 bases from V and 0 bases from J; junction bases left unmatched: 10. The CDR3 extends over 17 amino acids. CDR3 in amino acids: CASSSRLGTGISYEQYF. The CDR3 DNA reads TGTGCCAGCAGTTCCCGATTGGGGACAGGGATCTCCTACGAGCAGTACTTC.

The sample holds a few counts of this clonotype. This rearrangement joins TRBV20-1 to TRBJ2-3, with 12 bases aligning to TRBD1. The V gene's germline CDR1 is DFQATT and CDR2 SNEGSKA (reference sequence). The junction had 7 bases not matched to a gene; V was cut back by 5 bases and J by 4 bases. The CDR3 has 15 amino acids. DNA for the CDR3: TGCAGTGCTTGGGACAGGGGGCGATGGTCAGATACGCAGTATTTT. It encodes CSAWDRGRWSDTQYF.

The chain recombines TRBV7-2 with TRBJ2-3; 8 nucleotides align to TRBD2. CDR3 size: 15 residues. The germline gives CDR1 SGHTA, CDR2 FQGNSA. V dropped 3 bases and J dropped 1; count of bases not matched to a gene: 3. The CDR3 reads CASSFRRGGTDTQYF. DNA for the CDR3: TGTGCCAGCAGCTTTAGGCGGGGGGGCACAGATACGCAGTATTTT.

In its sample, this clonotype was seen a few times. The rearrangement uses TRBV4-2 and TRBJ2-2; TRBD2 agrees at 7 bases. This CDR3 contains 19 residues. The junction had 13 bases not matched to a gene; V was cut back by 0 bases and J by 3 bases. Germline values: CDR1 LGHNA, CDR2 YNFKEQ. The CDR3 coding sequence is TGTGCCAGCAGCCAAGATAGCCCCTTAACTAGCGCCTACACCGGGGAGCTGTTTTTT. Protein sequence: CASSQDSPLTSAYTGELFF.

The chain combines TRBV19 with TRBJ2-1; D gene unclear. Germline CDR1 LNHDA, CDR2 SQIVND (reference sequence). V was trimmed by 4 bases and J by 8 bases, leaving 21 bases between them. The CDR3 runs to 16 residues. For the CDR3, the DNA is TGTGCCAGTAGTACAATAAACATGTGGCTCTGGGATGAGCAGTTCTTC. This gives the protein CASSTINMWLWDEQFF.

The sample holds a few counts of this clonotype. The chain joins TRBV5-5 to TRBJ2-3; D perhaps matches TRBD2 (5 bases). This CDR3 region has 14 residues. Germline V gene sequence: CDR1 SGHKS, CDR2 YYEKEE (reference sequence). V was clipped by 5 bases and J by 5 bases, with 15 bases between them. CDR3 loop: CASSEGRWLDTQYF. Written as DNA, the CDR3 is TGTGCCAGCAGTGAGGGCCGGTGGCTAGATACGCAGTATTTT.

V usage is TRBV7-2 and J usage is TRBJ2-5, with 9 bases identical to TRBD1. Germline CDR1 is SGHTA and CDR2 is FQGNSA. J was trimmed by 5 bases and V by 5 bases; bases with no gene match: 12. The CDR3 length is 16 residues. The CDR3 DNA follows: TGTGCCAGCAGCGCGACATCACAGGGGGCTTGGGAGACCCAGTACTTC. Translation: CASSATSQGAWETQYF.

A few counts support this clonotype. CDR3 nucleotides: TGTGCCAGCCTTTCCCTTAGCGGGGGGCGATACGAGCAGTACGTC. Protein product: CASLSLSGGRYEQYV. V gene TRBV6-5 combines with J gene TRBJ2-7; 10 positions match TRBD2. Unmatched junction bases numbered 11, after V lost 8 bases and J lost 4 bases. The CDR3 sequence is 15 residues long. CDR1 is MNHEY, CDR2 SVGAGI, per germline.

The CDR3 protein is CASSYLGNGPESRKTQYF. DNA for the CDR3: TGTGCCAGCAGTTACTTGGGCAACGGGCCCGAAAGTCGGAAGACCCAGTACTTC. The chain links TRBV6-5 to TRBJ2-5; D is unresolved. The CDR3 extends over 18 amino acids. Germline V gene lookup returns CDR1 MNHEY and CDR2 SVGAGI. V was cut by 1 base and J by 6 bases, with 24 bases left in between.

Only a few counts were recorded for this clonotype. V usage is TRBV4-2 and J usage is TRBJ1-2; TRBD1 is a possible D gene (6 bases). The ends were cut back, 2 bases at V and 8 bases at J, with 12 bases in the middle. Germline V gives CDR1 LGHNA, CDR2 YNFKEQ. CDR3 length: 13 residues. The DNA of the CDR3 is TGTGCCAGCAGCCAACCAGGGGCATGGGGCTACACCTTC. It codes for CASSQPGAWGYTF.